This TCR beta chain was recovered during a study of technical replicates of blood from several donors. This CDR3 is built from 15 residues. Repertoires were generated with immunoSEQ multiplex PCR, while TCRdb's copy carries only in-frame clones and drops some. Seen here are 85,000 to 100,000 clones, around 96% observed once, and the top ten hold 0.2% to 0.25%. Material: T cells isolated from PBMCs. This chain joins TRBV23-1 and TRBJ2-5; a weak D match, TRBD1 (6 bases). The DNA end favors TRBJ2-7, so the J call may be wrong. TRBV23-1 is known as an ORF, though its function is uncertain. This clonotype was obtained from a human donor in good health. The CDR3 reads CASSHPQTGPHEQYF. As DNA, the CDR3 is TGCGCCAGCAGCCATCCCCAGACAGGACCCCACGAGCAGTACTTC.